The 17 T cell receptor beta chains below were found in one sample sequenced in a study of T cells in Graves' hyperthyroidism and ophthalmopathy (dated by TCRdb to between 2018 and 2020). Libraries were prepared through multiplex PCR. Sequencing relied on an Illumina HiSeq 2000. TCR beta CDR3 regions were amplified from RNA transcripts. For the first round of RT-PCR on the TCR CDR3, the HTBI primer set was used together with the Qiagen OneStep RT-PCR kit. The raw public reads went through TCRdb reprocessing: fastp at Q25, MiXCR clone calling, in-frame beta chains kept. Duplicate CDR3 protein sequences are folded into a single record with the most common DNA and genes. This sample lists about 840,000 distinct CDR3 sequences; more than 30% were detected once. The ten largest clones capture 8.9% of the sample. The sequencing input was blood. These receptors originate from a man aged 18 to 30 with Graves' hyperthyroidism.

The chain joins TRBV10-3 to TRBJ1-6; maybe TRBD1 (6 bases). CDR3 length: 17 residues. V was cut by 6 bases and J by 5 bases, with 20 bases left in between. Germline V gene data show CDR1 as ENHRY and CDR2 as SYGVKD. The CDR3 here is CAIREFRVRTDNSPLHF. The CDR3 nucleotides are TGTGCCATCAGAGAATTCCGAGTCCGGACAGATAATTCACCCCTCCACTTT.

In its sample, this clonotype was seen many times. V gene TRBV7-6 combines with J gene TRBJ2-7; a possible D gene is TRBD1 (5 bases). Trimming took off 1 base at V and 2 bases at J, with 9 bases between the two ends. This CDR3 region has 14 residues. The germline V gene has CDR1 SGHVS and CDR2 FNYEAQ. The CDR3 protein is CASSLDRLAYEQYF. The CDR3, as DNA: TGTGCCAGCAGCTTAGACAGGCTAGCCTACGAGCAGTACTTC.

This clonotype was picked up many times. The chain has TRBV19 and TRBJ1-5; 7 nucleotides align to TRBD1. J lost 1 base, V lost 6 bases, and 6 bases had no gene match. This CDR3 region has 15 residues. In germline, CDR1 is LNHDA, CDR2 SQIVND (reference sequence). The CDR3 protein is CASSDRAGSNQPQHF. As DNA, the CDR3 is TGTGCCAGTAGCGACAGGGCGGGAAGCAATCAGCCCCAGCATTTT. Based on the CDR3 plus reference TRBV19 and TRBJ1-5, the full variable domain is DGGITQSPKYLFRKEGQNVTLSCEQNLNHDAMYWYRQDPGQGLRLIYYSQIVNDFQKGDIAEGYSVSREKKESFPLTVTSAQKNPTAFYLCASSDRAGSNQPQHFGDGTRLSIL.

The table lists this clonotype with a few counts. This rearrangement joins TRBV12-3 or TRBV12-4 to TRBJ1-2; no clear D gene. Trimming shortened V by 3 bases and J by 6 bases, and 5 bases separated the two germline ends. This CDR3 is built from 11 residues. The CDR3, as DNA: TGTGCCAGCAGTTTCTCCCATGGCTACACCTTC. Amino acids: CASSFSHGYTF.

The V and J genes are TRBV29-1 and TRBJ1-2, with 7 bases that match TRBD1. Germline V gene lookup returns CDR1 SQVTM and CDR2 ANQGSEA. The CDR3 extends over 12 amino acids. The J segment lost 4 bases and the V segment lost 8 bases, leaving 7 bases of the junction unmatched. CDR3 sequence reads: CSLGQKSYGYTF. The CDR3 DNA is TGCAGCTTGGGACAGAAGAGCTATGGCTACACCTTC.

CDR3 loop: CASSESGHTF. The CDR3 DNA reads TGTGCCAGCAGTGAATCGGGACACACCTTC. This rearrangement joins TRBV25-1 to TRBJ1-2; possibly TRBD1 for D (5 bases). The V gene's germline CDR1 is MGHDK and CDR2 SYGVNS. V was pared by 1 base and J by 12 bases, with 6 bases between. The CDR3 length is 10 residues.

This clonotype was recorded many times. The CDR3 loop reads CASSADRGPNTEAFF. For the CDR3, the DNA is TGCGCCAGCAGTGCAGACAGGGGACCGAACACTGAAGCTTTCTTT. J is TRBJ1-1 and V is TRBV10-2; 8 bases are shared with TRBD1. Unmatched junction bases numbered 5, after V lost 4 bases and J lost 1 base. The CDR3 length is 15 residues. Germline V gives CDR1 WSHSY, CDR2 SAAADI.

This clonotype was recorded at least ten times. The chain is built from TRBV10-3 and TRBJ1-5, with a weak D call TRBD1 (5 bases). Germline V gene data show CDR1 as ENHRY and CDR2 as SYGVKD. V lost 10 bases and J lost 3, with 13 bases in between. CDR3 length equals 13 residues. The CDR3 protein is CATGGDLNQPQHF. CDR3 nucleotides: TGTGCCACCGGGGGGGACCTCAATCAGCCCCAGCATTTT.

V and J are TRBV29-1 and TRBJ1-1; 9 nucleotides agree with TRBD1. Germline V lookup: CDR1 SQVTM, CDR2 ANQGSEA. Trimming removed 8 bases from V and 3 bases from J; junction bases left unmatched: 4. The CDR3 runs to 12 residues. The CDR3 protein is CSYDRGYTEAFF. DNA of the CDR3: TGCAGCTACGACAGGGGGTACACTGAAGCTTTCTTT.

The chain links TRBV5-4 to TRBJ1-5; D remains ambiguous. The CDR3 covers 11 residues. V was clipped by 0 bases and J by 8 bases, with 3 bases between them. Per germline, CDR1 SGHNT and CDR2 YYREEE (reference sequence). The chain's CDR3 is CASSLEKPQHF. CDR3 coding DNA: TGTGCCAGCAGCTTGGAGAAGCCCCAGCATTTT.

A single count supports this clonotype. The J gene is TRBJ1-5, the V gene TRBV20-1, with 7 positions matching TRBD1. The CDR3 has 13 residues. With 7 bases clipped from V and 7 bases from J, the junction kept 10 bases outside the gene matches. The V gene's germline CDR1 is DFQATT and CDR2 SNEGSKA (reference sequence). CDR3 DNA sequence: TGCAGTGTACAGGGCACAGGGGTACAGCCCCAGCATTTT. Translating gives CSVQGTGVQPQHF.

V is TRBV2 and J is TRBJ2-5, with 7 bases aligning to TRBD2. CDR1 and CDR2 (germline): SNHLY, FYNNEI. With V trimmed by 6 bases and J by 5 bases, 12 bases remained unmatched. The CDR3 has 15 amino acids. The DNA of the CDR3 is TGTGCCAGCAGCGTTGAGGGAGGGCTCGGGGAGACCCAGTACTTC. The encoded protein is CASSVEGGLGETQYF.

V usage is TRBV29-1 and J usage is TRBJ2-3, with D tentatively TRBD1 or TRBD2 (7 bases each). This CDR3 has 16 amino acids. With 6 bases removed from V and 1 base from J, the gap between germline ends came to 20 bases. Germline V gene sequence: CDR1 SQVTM, CDR2 ANQGSEA. The CDR3 protein is CSVLARGGQRTDTQYF. The CDR3 DNA reads as TGCAGCGTCCTCGCCAGGGGGGGACAGCGCACAGATACGCAGTATTTT.

The chain combines TRBV6-6 with TRBJ2-7; no clear D gene. CDR1 is MNHNY, CDR2 SVGAGI, per germline (reference sequence). CDR3 length equals 12 residues. The V end was cut by 10 bases, the J end by 3 bases, with 13 bases between. As DNA, the CDR3 is TGTGCCATCACCATCGACGGCTACGAGCAGTACTTC. Protein sequence: CAITIDGYEQYF.

This clonotype was recorded a few times. The genes are TRBV2 and TRBJ1-5, with D tentatively TRBD1 (5 bases). Looked up from germline, CDR1 is SNHLY and CDR2 is FYNNEI. The germline V and J ends were trimmed by 5 bases and 1 base, with 15 bases remaining between them. This CDR3 has 16 residues. CDR3 residues: CASSPVGTRSNQPQHF. The CDR3, as DNA: TGTGCCAGCAGTCCCGTGGGGACCCGGAGCAATCAGCCCCAGCATTTT.

The V gene is TRBV5-4, the J gene TRBJ2-2, with 8 bases matching TRBD1. The junction had 2 bases not matched to a gene; V was cut back by 3 bases and J by 1 base. Germline V lookup: CDR1 SGHNT, CDR2 YYREEE (reference sequence). The CDR3 consists of 15 residues. In DNA, the CDR3 is TGTGCCAGCAGCTGTGGGACAGGGAACACCGGGGAGCTGTTTTTT. This gives the protein CASSCGTGNTGELFF. Combining the CDR3 with reference TRBV5-4 and TRBJ2-2 gives the whole variable domain ETGVTQSPTHLIKTRGQQVTLRCSSQSGHNTVSWYQQALGQGPQFIFQYYREEENGRGNFPPRFSGLQFPNYSSELNVNALELDDSALYLCASSCGTGNTGELFFGEGSRLTVL.

The chain links TRBV7-9 to TRBJ2-5; a possible D gene is TRBD2 (5 bases). This CDR3 comprises 15 residues. Germline V lookup: CDR1 SEHNR, CDR2 FQNEAQ (reference sequence). V was trimmed by 3 bases and J by 0 bases, leaving 11 bases between them. CDR3: CASSFSWGDQETQYF. DNA for the CDR3: TGTGCCAGCAGCTTCTCCTGGGGAGACCAAGAGACCCAGTACTTC.